A single sample gave rise to the 24 T cell receptor beta chains below, sequenced in a study of T-cell memory formation after mild COVID-19. TCRdb reanalysed the 5' RACE reads using MiXCR and keeps one entry per CDR3 protein. The sample includes 250,000 to 350,000 distinct CDR3 sequences, around 15% seen only once; the top ten take roughly 24%. Sample: PBMCs or a T cell subset sorted from them (not recorded which). The receptor source for this set is a young man who had mild COVID-19 (a few samples of this study predate the infection). Cell type and time point are not known.

V and J are TRBV18 and TRBJ1-2; D is undetermined. Trimming shortened V by 2 bases and J by 2 bases, and 9 bases separated the two germline ends. The germline V gene encodes CDR1 KGHSH and CDR2 LQKENI. This CDR3 spans 14 amino acids. CDR3 nucleotides: TGTGCCAGCTCACCAACCCGGGTGAACTATGGCTACACCTTC. It encodes CASSPTRVNYGYTF.

The V call is TRBV5-5, the J call TRBJ2-5, with D possibly being TRBD1 or TRBD2 (6 bases each). The CDR3 extends over 16 amino acids. V dropped 0 bases and J dropped 7 bases, with 19 bases sitting between them. Germline CDR1 and CDR2: SGHKS and YYEKEE (reference sequence). The CDR3 loop reads CASSLAGAGLSLTQYF. CDR3 DNA sequence: TGTGCCAGCAGCTTGGCGGGGGCGGGGCTATCGTTGACCCAGTACTTC.

This clonotype was detected only a few times. The V gene is TRBV20-1, the J gene TRBJ2-1, with 7 bases that match TRBD2. CDR1 is DFQATT, CDR2 SNEGSKA, per germline (reference sequence). J was trimmed by 0 bases and V by 5 bases; bases with no gene match: 7. There are 15 residues in the CDR3. This CDR3 is CSAWGGSSSYNEQFF. The CDR3 DNA reads TGCAGTGCTTGGGGGGGTTCCAGCTCCTACAATGAGCAGTTCTTC.

This sequence joins TRBV7-3 and TRBJ1-1; maybe TRBD1 (6 bases). Trimming pared 1 base from V and 8 bases from J, leaving 11 bases between. CDR1 and CDR2 (germline): SGHTA, FQGTGA. There are 13 residues in the CDR3. Here the CDR3 DNA reads TGTGCCAGCAGCTTAAGAGGGGGGGACGAAGCTTTCTTT. This sequence encodes CASSLRGGDEAFF.

This clonotype was counted between two and nine times. This chain joins TRBV6-6 and TRBJ1-1; D gene ambiguous. Trimming pared 5 bases from V and 7 bases from J, leaving 11 bases between. This CDR3 comprises 12 residues. CDR1 is MNHNY and CDR2 is SVGAGI in the germline V gene (reference sequence). CDR3 sequence reads: CASSSSPVEAFF. The CDR3 DNA sequence: TGTGCCAGCAGTAGTAGTCCGGTTGAAGCTTTCTTT.

The rearrangement uses TRBV4-3 and TRBJ2-3; D is ambiguous. Germline CDR1 LGHNA, CDR2 YSLEER. The V end was cut by 6 bases, the J end by 2 bases, with 12 bases between. The CDR3 extends over 14 amino acids. The CDR3 protein is CASSWDIFTDTQYF. As DNA, the CDR3 is TGCGCCAGCAGTTGGGATATCTTCACAGATACGCAGTATTTT.

This clonotype was counted many times. This sequence joins TRBV20-1 and TRBJ2-2; D is possibly TRBD2 (5 bases). Trimming took off 5 bases at V and 4 bases at J, with 11 bases between the two ends. The CDR3 sequence is 13 residues long. Germline values: CDR1 DFQATT, CDR2 SNEGSKA (reference sequence). The CDR3 loop is CSAASGRTGELFF. The CDR3 DNA reads as TGCAGTGCTGCAAGCGGCCGCACCGGGGAGCTGTTTTTT.

The chain is built from TRBV5-6 and TRBJ2-7, with 7 bases lining up with TRBD2. Germline-derived CDR1 and CDR2 are SGHDT and YYEEEE. The CDR3 is 12 amino acids. The V gene end was trimmed by 7 bases and the J gene end by 4 bases; junction bases not matched to a gene: 5. CDR3 in DNA: TGTGCCAGCGGGGCTAGCGGATACGAGCAGTACTTC. Its translation is CASGASGYEQYF.

The chain recombines TRBV7-2 with TRBJ1-2; D is possibly TRBD1 (6 bases). From germline, CDR1 is SGHTA and CDR2 FQGNSA. Trimming stripped 4 bases from V and 8 bases from J, with 20 bases between. The CDR3 spans 15 residues. The CDR3 DNA reads TGTGCCAGCAGCTCTCCATCCCGGGGGGCTCTGGGCTACACCTTC. Encoded protein: CASSSPSRGALGYTF.

This clonotype has just a few counts. CDR3 residues: CASSDSAVIAYEQYV. The DNA for the CDR3 is TGTGCCAGCAGTGACTCGGCAGTCATAGCCTACGAGCAGTACGTC. This sequence joins TRBV2 and TRBJ2-7; the D is unclear. V lost 3 bases and J 2 bases, leaving 14 bases between the germline ends. CDR1 is SNHLY and CDR2 is FYNNEI in the germline V gene. The CDR3 contains 15 residues.

This clonotype has a handful of counts. The CDR3 region is CASSLGSSRTGELFF. CDR3 sequence (DNA): TGTGCCAGCAGCTTAGGGTCCAGTCGCACCGGGGAGCTGTTTTTT. The V call is TRBV11-2, the J call TRBJ2-2; D is ambiguous. Trimming stripped 1 base from V and 4 bases from J, with 10 bases between. The CDR3 runs to 15 residues. Germline CDR1 and CDR2: SGHAT and FQNNGV.

The genes are TRBV12-3 or TRBV12-4 and TRBJ1-1, with 9 bases aligning to TRBD1. The CDR3 covers 13 residues. The ends lost 7 bases at V and 8 bases at J; junction bases unmatched: 8. CDR3 sequence reads: CASTITGGTEAFF. The CDR3 nucleotides are TGTGCCAGCACTATAACAGGGGGCACCGAAGCTTTCTTT.

This clonotype was seen more than once but under ten times. The rearrangement links TRBV29-1 to TRBJ2-4; D is undetermined. The CDR3 contains 10 residues. The germline V gene has CDR1 SQVTM and CDR2 ANQGSEA. The germline V and J ends were trimmed by 5 bases and 3 bases, with 2 bases remaining between them. CDR3 in amino acids: CSVIKNIQYF. CDR3 sequence (DNA): TGCAGCGTTATCAAAAACATTCAGTACTTC.

This clonotype has just a few counts. V gene TRBV29-1 combines with J gene TRBJ2-3, with a tentative D call TRBD1 (6 bases). The ends were cut back, 6 bases at V and 7 bases at J, with 17 bases in the middle. This CDR3 is built from 13 residues. The germline V gene encodes CDR1 SQVTM and CDR2 ANQGSEA. CDR3 DNA sequence: TGCAGCGTAGCTCCGACAGGAACCTATACGCAGTATTTT. This gives the protein CSVAPTGTYTQYF.

This clonotype appeared a few times. The J gene is TRBJ1-5, the V gene TRBV7-2; 7 bases are a match to TRBD1. From germline, CDR1 is SGHTA and CDR2 FQGNSA. The CDR3 loop spans 15 amino acids. The trim removed 5 bases at V and 4 bases at J, leaving 8 bases unmatched. In DNA, the CDR3 is TGTGCCAGCAGCGCCAAGGGACAGTCAAATCAGCCCCAGCATTTT. It codes for CASSAKGQSNQPQHF.

V gene TRBV27 combines with J gene TRBJ1-5; TRBD1 is a possible D gene (5 bases). Per germline, CDR1 MNHEY and CDR2 SMNVEV (reference sequence). This CDR3 has 17 amino acids. The V end was cut by 3 bases, the J end by 3 bases, with 18 bases between. CDR3 amino acids: CASSLRSGLAVNQPQHF. CDR3 sequence (DNA): TGTGCCAGCAGTTTGCGATCAGGGTTGGCGGTCAATCAGCCCCAGCATTTT.

This clonotype was counted a few times. The genes are TRBV28 and TRBJ2-7, with D unclear. Trimming stripped 4 bases from V and 0 bases from J, with 10 bases between. CDR3 length: 14 amino acids. Germline-derived CDR1 and CDR2 are MDHEN and SYDVKM. As DNA, the CDR3 is TGTGCCAGCAGTTCCCTAGAGCGCTCCTACGAGCAGTACGTC. Translating it yields CASSSLERSYEQYV.

This clonotype was detected a few times. The chain couples TRBV29-1 to TRBJ2-7; D gene uncertain. The CDR3 contains 14 residues. CDR1 and CDR2 from the germline V gene are SQVTM and ANQGSEA. V was pared by 0 bases and J by 2 bases, with 11 bases between. In nucleotides, the CDR3 is TGCAGCGTTGAAGAGAGCTCGGATGCCTACGAGCAGTACTTC. Protein product: CSVEESSDAYEQYF.

The V call is TRBV12-3 or TRBV12-4, the J call TRBJ2-1; 9 bases map to TRBD1. This CDR3 has 14 amino acids. Losses at the gene ends were 7 bases for V and 5 bases for J; bases not matched to a gene: 6. The CDR3 loop is CASTLGTGNNEQFF. CDR3 nucleotide sequence: TGTGCCAGCACCCTAGGGACAGGGAACAATGAGCAGTTCTTC.

The rearrangement joins TRBV9 to TRBJ2-2; tentative D call: TRBD1 (5 bases). Trimming cost V 4 bases and J 0 bases, with 10 bases left between them. The CDR3 runs to 15 residues. CDR1 SGDLS and CDR2 YYNGEE come from the germline V gene. CDR3 coding DNA: TGTGCCAGCAGCTTAAGACAGTCGAACACCGGGGAGCTGTTTTTT. This sequence encodes CASSLRQSNTGELFF.

In its sample, this clonotype was seen many times. The chain carries TRBV7-3 and TRBJ2-7; 11 bases map to TRBD2. Germline values: CDR1 SGHTA, CDR2 FQGTGA. This CDR3 has 13 amino acids. V lost 4 bases to trimming and J lost 12 bases; unmatched junction nucleotides: 8. The CDR3 sequence: CASSSGTSGQRYF. CDR3 sequence (DNA): TGTGCCAGCAGCTCCGGGACTAGCGGCCAAAGGTACTTC. Based on the CDR3 plus reference TRBV7-3 and TRBJ2-7, the full variable domain is GAGVSQTPSNKVTEKGKYVELRCDPISGHTALYWYRQSLGQGPEFLIYFQGTGAADDSGLPNDRFFAVRPEGSVSTLKIQRTERGDSAVYLCASSSGTSGQRYFGPGTRLTVT.

The sample holds a few counts of this clonotype. The gene calls are TRBV28 and TRBJ1-4; 7 bases are shared with TRBD1. Germline V gives CDR1 MDHEN, CDR2 SYDVKM. This CDR3 spans 17 amino acids. Germline trimming cut 2 bases from V and 6 bases from J; bases unmatched to any gene: 12. CDR3 protein: CASSLPTGKGPDEKLFF. The CDR3 coding sequence is TGTGCCAGCAGTTTACCGACAGGGAAAGGGCCGGATGAAAAACTGTTTTTT.

This clonotype was seen repeatedly, ten times or more. J is TRBJ2-1 and V is TRBV12-5; D may be TRBD2 (6 bases). The V end lost 4 bases, the J end lost 8 bases, and 21 bases lay between the germline ends. This CDR3 is 16 amino acids long. Germline V lookup: CDR1 LGHNT, CDR2 FRNRAP. The CDR3 sequence is CASGSGGLARIHEQFF. CDR3 DNA sequence: TGTGCTAGTGGTTCTGGGGGTCTAGCGAGAATCCATGAGCAGTTCTTC.

This clonotype was counted only a few times. The chain combines TRBV7-9 with TRBJ2-5; 9 bases align to TRBD1. The CDR3 is made up of 17 amino acids. The V segment lost 5 bases and the J segment 6 bases; nucleotides outside the gene matches: 16. Looked up from germline, CDR1 is SEHNR and CDR2 is FQNEAQ (reference sequence). The CDR3 nucleotides read TGTGCCAGCAGCGTGGGGGGCGTGGGACAGGGTCGGAAGACCCAGTACTTC. This codes for CASSVGGVGQGRKTQYF. Based on the CDR3 plus reference TRBV7-9 and TRBJ2-5, the full variable domain is DTGVSQNPRHKITKRGQNVTFRCDPISEHNRLYWYRQTLGQGPEFLTYFQNEAQLEKSRLLSDRFSAERPKGSFSTLEIQRTEQGDSAMYLCASSVGGVGQGRKTQYFGPGTRLLVL.